This TCR beta chain came from a study of OX40 agonist ivuxolimab in advanced cancers. Study-wide background: Aged roughly 23 to 80 with a mean of approximately 60 years, they were less than 90% male. Three patients showed partial responses: one hepatocellular carcinoma and two cutaneous melanoma cases. Overall study results and limits: In general, CD8+ T cells held more expanded clones than CD4+ did, on average.

As for this clone: The antigen is unknown.

The CDR3 is made up of 16 amino acids. The germline gives CDR1 SGHDN, CDR2 FVKESK. Assay used: immunoSEQ multiplex PCR; TCRdb lists only in-frame clones, some missing. The sample gives about 79,000 clones, just under 95% of which show up once; about 11% is in the top ten. Sequenced here: CD4+ or CD8+ T cells sorted from blood, sampled in a trial of the OX40 agonist ivuxolimab. The V call is TRBV14, the J call TRBJ2-5, with D possibly matching TRBD2 (6 bases). The J call may not be correct, given that the DNA end is closer to TRBJ2-7. The receptor comes from an adult with an advanced solid tumor such as melanoma, head and neck, liver or kidney cancer. The CDR3 protein is CASSQDRSGLYYEQYF. The CDR3 coding sequence is TGTGCCAGCAGCCAAGATCGGAGCGGGCTATACTACGAGCAGTACTTC.